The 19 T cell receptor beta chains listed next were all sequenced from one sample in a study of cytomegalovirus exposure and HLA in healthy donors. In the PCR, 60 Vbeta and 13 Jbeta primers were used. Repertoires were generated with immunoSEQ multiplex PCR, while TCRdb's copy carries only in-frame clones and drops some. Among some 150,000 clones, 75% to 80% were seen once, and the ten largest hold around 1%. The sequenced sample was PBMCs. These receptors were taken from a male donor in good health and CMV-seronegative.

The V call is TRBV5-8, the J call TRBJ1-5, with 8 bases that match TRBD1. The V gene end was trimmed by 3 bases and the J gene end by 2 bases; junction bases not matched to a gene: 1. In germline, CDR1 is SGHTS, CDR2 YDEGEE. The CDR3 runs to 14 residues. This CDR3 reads CASSWGQGNQPQHF. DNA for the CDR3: TGTGCCAGCAGCTGGGGACAGGGCAATCAGCCCCAGCATTTT.

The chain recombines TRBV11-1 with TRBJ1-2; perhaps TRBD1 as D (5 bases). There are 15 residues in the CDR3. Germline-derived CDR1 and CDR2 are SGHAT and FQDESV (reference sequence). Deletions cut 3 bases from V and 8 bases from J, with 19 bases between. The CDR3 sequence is CASSFVPGGSGGYTF. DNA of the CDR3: TGTGCCAGCAGCTTCGTCCCCGGGGGGAGCGGCGGCTACACCTTC.

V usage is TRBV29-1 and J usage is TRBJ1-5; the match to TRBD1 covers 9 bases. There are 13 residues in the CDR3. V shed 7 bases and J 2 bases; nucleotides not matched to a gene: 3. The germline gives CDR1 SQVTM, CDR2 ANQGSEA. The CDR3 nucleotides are TGCAGCGCTACAGGGGGCGGCAATCAGCCCCAGCATTTT. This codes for CSATGGGNQPQHF. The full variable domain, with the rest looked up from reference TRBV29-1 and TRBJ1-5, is SAVISQKPSRDICQRGTSLTIQCQVDSQVTMMFWYRQQPGQSLTLIATANQGSEATYESGFVIDKFPISRPNLTFSTLTVSNMSPEDSSIYLCSATGGGNQPQHFGDGTRLSIL.

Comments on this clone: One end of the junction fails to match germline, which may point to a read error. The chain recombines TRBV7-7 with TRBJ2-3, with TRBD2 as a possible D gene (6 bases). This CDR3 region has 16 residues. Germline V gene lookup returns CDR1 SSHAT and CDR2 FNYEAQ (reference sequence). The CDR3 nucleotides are TGTGCTAGCAGCTTAATGGGAGACCCGGGAGCAGATACGCAGTATTTT. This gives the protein CASSLMGDPGADTQYF. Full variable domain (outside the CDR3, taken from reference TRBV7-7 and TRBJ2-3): GAGVSQSPRYKVTKRGQDVTLRCDPISSHATLYWYQQALGQGPEFLTYFNYEAQPDKSGLPSDRFSAERPEGSISTLTIQRTEQRDSAMYRCASSLMGDPGADTQYFGPGTRLTVL.

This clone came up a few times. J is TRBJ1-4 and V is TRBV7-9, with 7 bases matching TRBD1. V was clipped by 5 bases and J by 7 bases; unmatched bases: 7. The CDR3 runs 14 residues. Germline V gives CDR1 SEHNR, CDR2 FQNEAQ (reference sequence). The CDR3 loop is CASSKTGLGEKLFF. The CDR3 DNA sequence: TGTGCCAGCAGCAAGACAGGGCTAGGTGAAAAACTGTTTTTT. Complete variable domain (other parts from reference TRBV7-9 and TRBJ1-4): DTGVSQNPRHKITKRGQNVTFRCDPISEHNRLYWYRQTLGQGPEFLTYFQNEAQLEKSRLLSDRFSAERPKGSFSTLEIQRTEQGDSAMYLCASSKTGLGEKLFFGSGTQLSVL.

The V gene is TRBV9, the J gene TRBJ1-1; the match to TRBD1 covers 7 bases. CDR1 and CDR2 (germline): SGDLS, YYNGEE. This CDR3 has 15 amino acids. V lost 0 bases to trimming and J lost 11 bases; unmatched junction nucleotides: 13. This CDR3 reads CASSVAGTDGRGAFF. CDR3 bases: TGTGCCAGCAGCGTAGCCGGGACAGACGGCCGCGGGGCTTTCTTT.

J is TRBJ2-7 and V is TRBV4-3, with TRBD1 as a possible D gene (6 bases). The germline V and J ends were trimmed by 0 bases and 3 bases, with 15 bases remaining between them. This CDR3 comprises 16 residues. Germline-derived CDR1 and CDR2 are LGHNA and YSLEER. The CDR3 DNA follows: TGCGCCAGCAGCCAAGAAGTACAGGGTTCCTTCTACGAGCAGTACTTC. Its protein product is CASSQEVQGSFYEQYF.

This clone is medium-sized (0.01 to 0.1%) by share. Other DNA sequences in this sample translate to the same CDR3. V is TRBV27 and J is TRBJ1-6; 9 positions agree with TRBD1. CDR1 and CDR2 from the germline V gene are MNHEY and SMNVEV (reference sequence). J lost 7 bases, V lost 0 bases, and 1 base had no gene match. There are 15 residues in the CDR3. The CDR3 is CASSLSGTGNSPLHF. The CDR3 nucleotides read TGTGCCAGCAGTTTATCAGGGACAGGGAATTCACCCCTCCACTTT.

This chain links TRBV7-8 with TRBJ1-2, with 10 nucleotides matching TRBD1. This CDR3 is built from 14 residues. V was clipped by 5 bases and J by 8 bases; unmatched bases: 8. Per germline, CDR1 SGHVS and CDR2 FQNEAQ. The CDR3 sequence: CASSRDRGQRGYTF. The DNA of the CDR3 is TGTGCCAGCAGCCGAGACAGGGGGCAACGAGGCTACACCTTC.

The CDR3 coding sequence is TGTGCCTGGAGTGAACGCGATGAGCAGTTCTTC. Its translation: CAWSERDEQFF. The chain links TRBV30 to TRBJ2-1; D call uncertain. This CDR3 contains 11 residues. Germline assignment: CDR1 GTSNPN and CDR2 SVGIG (reference sequence). V was trimmed by 1 base and J by 8 bases, leaving 6 bases between them.

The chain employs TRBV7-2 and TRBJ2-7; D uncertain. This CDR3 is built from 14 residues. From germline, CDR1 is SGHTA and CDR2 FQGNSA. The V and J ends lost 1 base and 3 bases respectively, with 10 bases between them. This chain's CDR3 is CASSLEYSLYEQYF. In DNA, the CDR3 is TGTGCCAGCAGCTTAGAGTACAGTCTCTACGAGCAGTACTTC.

The CDR3 sequence: CASSKDTAGSPLHF. CDR3 bases: TGTGCCAGTAGTAAAGATACAGCCGGTTCACCCCTCCACTTT. The chain joins TRBV19 to TRBJ1-6; D not resolved. CDR1 and CDR2 from the germline V gene are LNHDA and SQIVND (reference sequence). Trimming cost V 4 bases and J 9 bases, with 13 bases left between them. The CDR3 extends over 14 amino acids.

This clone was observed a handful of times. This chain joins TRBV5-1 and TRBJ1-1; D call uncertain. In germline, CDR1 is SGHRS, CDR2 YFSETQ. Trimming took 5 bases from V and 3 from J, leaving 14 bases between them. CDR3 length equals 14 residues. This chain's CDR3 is CASSFAPGDTEAFF. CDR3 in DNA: TGCGCCAGCAGTTTTGCCCCGGGTGACACTGAAGCTTTCTTT.

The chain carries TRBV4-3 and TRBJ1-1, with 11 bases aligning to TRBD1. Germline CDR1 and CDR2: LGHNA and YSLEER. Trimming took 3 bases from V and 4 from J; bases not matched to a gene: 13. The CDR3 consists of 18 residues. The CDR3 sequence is CASSQALGTGGFGTEAFF. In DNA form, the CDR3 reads TGCGCCAGCAGCCAGGCCCTTGGGACAGGGGGTTTCGGCACTGAAGCTTTCTTT.

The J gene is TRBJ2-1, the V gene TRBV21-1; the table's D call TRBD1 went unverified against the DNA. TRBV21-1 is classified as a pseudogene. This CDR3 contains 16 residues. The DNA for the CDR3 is TGTGCCAGCATACCGCGACAGGGGCGGAGGTACAATGAGCAGTTCTTC. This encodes CASIPRQGRRYNEQFF.

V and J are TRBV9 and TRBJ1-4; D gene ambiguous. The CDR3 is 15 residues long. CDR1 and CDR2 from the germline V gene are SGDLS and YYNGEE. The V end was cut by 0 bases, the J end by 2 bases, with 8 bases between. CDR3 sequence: CASSVGRVTNEKLFF. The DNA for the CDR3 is TGTGCCAGCAGCGTAGGTCGAGTCACTAATGAAAAACTGTTTTTT.

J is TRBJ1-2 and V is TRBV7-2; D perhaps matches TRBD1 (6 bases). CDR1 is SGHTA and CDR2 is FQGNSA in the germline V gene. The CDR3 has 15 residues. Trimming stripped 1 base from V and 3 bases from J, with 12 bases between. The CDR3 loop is CASSLDARTDYGYTF. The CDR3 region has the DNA TGTGCCAGCAGCTTAGACGCCCGGACAGACTATGGCTACACCTTC.

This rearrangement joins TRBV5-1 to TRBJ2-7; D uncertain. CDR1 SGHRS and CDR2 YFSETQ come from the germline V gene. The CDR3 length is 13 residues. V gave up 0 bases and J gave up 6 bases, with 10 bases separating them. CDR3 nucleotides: TGCGCCAGCAGCTTGGCCTTACCCGGCGAGCAGTACTTC. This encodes CASSLALPGEQYF.

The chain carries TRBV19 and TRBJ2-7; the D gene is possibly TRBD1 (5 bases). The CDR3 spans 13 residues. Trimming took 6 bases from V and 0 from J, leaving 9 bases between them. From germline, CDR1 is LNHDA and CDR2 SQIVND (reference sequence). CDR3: CASRQGLSYEQYF. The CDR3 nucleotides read TGTGCCAGTAGGCAGGGTCTCTCCTACGAGCAGTACTTC. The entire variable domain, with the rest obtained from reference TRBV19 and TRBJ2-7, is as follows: DGGITQSPKYLFRKEGQNVTLSCEQNLNHDAMYWYRQDPGQGLRLIYYSQIVNDFQKGDIAEGYSVSREKKESFPLTVTSAQKNPTAFYLCASRQGLSYEQYFGPGTRLTVT.